Listed here are 19 T cell receptor beta chains from one sample, sequenced in a study of cytotoxic CD8 clonotypes in ibrutinib-treated CLL. Clones were sequenced by immunoSEQ multiplex PCR, and TCRdb holds only the in-frame ones, with some missing. This sample carries over 130,000 clones, 80% of them seen once, and the ten largest clones take roughly 7.6%. This material consisted of PBMCs, taken after 36 months of ibrutinib treatment. The receptor set was obtained from a human donor with chronic lymphocytic leukemia.

This chain connects TRBV5-1 to TRBJ2-5; D is uncertain. The CDR3 consists of 12 residues. Germline V CDR1 and CDR2: SGHRS, YFSETQ. Trimming took off 5 bases at V and 5 bases at J, with 10 bases between the two ends. The CDR3 nucleotides are TGCGCCAGCAGTGCCGCAATTGAGACCCAGTACTTC. This translates into CASSAAIETQYF.

The chain combines TRBV5-6 with TRBJ1-2; 8 nucleotides agree with TRBD1. The germline V gene has CDR1 SGHDT and CDR2 YYEEEE. Losses at the gene ends were 0 bases for V and 1 base for J; bases not matched to a gene: 11. The CDR3 runs to 18 residues. The DNA for the CDR3 is TGTGCCAGCAGCTTGGTTGGGGGACAGGCGTTCCTTAACTATGGCTACACCTTC. Translated, it gives CASSLVGGQAFLNYGYTF.

This sequence joins TRBV28 and TRBJ1-5; no reliable D call. This CDR3 is 16 amino acids long. CDR1 is MDHEN and CDR2 is SYDVKM in the germline V gene. V was shortened by 3 bases and J by 4 bases, with 16 bases between the two germline ends. The CDR3 DNA reads as TGTGCCAGCAGTTTCTCGGGCAAGGCCTTTAATCAGCCCCAGCATTTT. The encoded protein is CASSFSGKAFNQPQHF. Using reference TRBV28 and TRBJ1-5 for the parts outside the CDR3, the full variable domain is DVKVTQSSRYLVKRTGEKVFLECVQDMDHENMFWYRQDPGLGLRLIYFSYDVKMKEKGDIPEGYSVSREKKERFSLILESASTNQTSMYLCASSFSGKAFNQPQHFGDGTRLSIL.

CDR3 coding DNA: TGTGCCAGCAGCTTAGCTCCCGCGGACTCCTACGAGCAGTACTTC. It translates to CASSLAPADSYEQYF. The rearrangement uses TRBV11-2 and TRBJ2-7, with no clear D. Deletions cut 1 base from V and 0 bases from J, with 10 bases between. Germline V gene sequence: CDR1 SGHAT, CDR2 FQNNGV. The CDR3 loop spans 15 amino acids.

This clone was counted between two and nine times. The chain is built from TRBV2 and TRBJ1-5; no firm D call. This CDR3 contains 14 residues. The V gene lost 8 bases and the J gene lost 3 bases, with 14 bases spanning the gap. Germline V CDR1 and CDR2: SNHLY, FYNNEI. The chain's CDR3 is CASRWVETNQPQHF. The CDR3 DNA is TGTGCCAGCCGCTGGGTCGAAACCAATCAGCCCCAGCATTTT.

The chain couples TRBV6-1 to TRBJ1-3; D call uncertain. From germline, CDR1 is MNHNS and CDR2 SASEGT. The CDR3 spans 15 residues. V shed 2 bases and J shed 0 bases, with 8 bases lying between them. The CDR3 loop reads CASSEMEGSGNTIYF. The CDR3, as DNA: TGTGCCAGCAGTGAAATGGAGGGCTCTGGAAACACCATATATTTT.

The genes are TRBV18 and TRBJ1-5; TRBD1 might be the D (6 bases). The germline V and J ends were trimmed by 3 bases and 1 base, with 13 bases remaining between them. CDR3 length: 16 amino acids. In germline, CDR1 is KGHSH, CDR2 LQKENI. CDR3 in DNA: TGTGCCAGCTCACCGTGGGAGGGGGGAAGCAATCAGCCCCAGCATTTT. Protein: CASSPWEGGSNQPQHF.

J is TRBJ2-1 and V is TRBV11-1; unclear D gene. The CDR3 contains 12 residues. CDR1 is SGHAT and CDR2 is FQDESV in the germline V gene (reference sequence). V lost 6 bases and J 4 bases, leaving 7 bases between the germline ends. The CDR3 is CASRPEYNEQFF. The CDR3 DNA sequence: TGTGCCAGCAGACCGGAGTACAATGAGCAGTTCTTC.

Details on this clone: The sample carries other DNA sequences with the same CDR3. This sequence joins TRBV30 and TRBJ1-5; TRBD1 agrees at 9 bases. The V gene's germline CDR1 is GTSNPN and CDR2 SVGIG (reference sequence). The V gene end was trimmed by 1 base and the J gene end by 5 bases; junction bases not matched to a gene: 0. This CDR3 contains 13 residues. CDR3 sequence: CAWSGQGDQPQHF. The CDR3, as DNA: TGTGCCTGGAGTGGACAGGGGGATCAGCCCCAGCATTTT.

The rearrangement links TRBV5-4 to TRBJ2-5, with D maybe TRBD2 (5 bases). Germline assignment: CDR1 SGHNT and CDR2 YYREEE (reference sequence). The V end was cut by 1 base, the J end by 2 bases, with 9 bases between. The CDR3 covers 14 residues. The CDR3 protein is CASSLLTTQETQYF. CDR3 coding DNA: TGTGCCAGCAGCTTGTTGACTACGCAAGAGACCCAGTACTTC. The full variable domain, with the rest looked up from reference TRBV5-4 and TRBJ2-5, is ETGVTQSPTHLIKTRGQQVTLRCSSQSGHNTVSWYQQALGQGPQFIFQYYREEENGRGNFPPRFSGLQFPNYSSELNVNALELDDSALYLCASSLLTTQETQYFGPGTRLLVL.

The J gene is TRBJ2-7, the V gene TRBV18; no clear D. V was clipped by 0 bases and J by 4 bases, with 10 bases between them. Germline values: CDR1 KGHSH, CDR2 LQKENI. This CDR3 contains 14 residues. Here the CDR3 DNA reads TGTGCCAGCTCACCACCGGCGGATCCATACGAGCAGTACTTC. This codes for CASSPPADPYEQYF.

This chain links TRBV10-1 with TRBJ1-1, with a tentative D call TRBD1 (6 bases). V lost 6 bases and J 0 bases, leaving 17 bases between the germline ends. Germline assignment: CDR1 WNHNN and CDR2 SYGVQD (reference sequence). This CDR3 is 16 amino acids long. CDR3 sequence (DNA): TGCGCCAGCAGAGTCGGACAGCCGGGGTTGAACACTGAAGCTTTCTTT. This codes for CASRVGQPGLNTEAFF.

This chain connects TRBV6-6 to TRBJ2-5, with D maybe TRBD1 (5 bases). The J call may be mistaken, given a closer DNA end match to TRBJ2-7. Germline V gene sequence: CDR1 MNHNY, CDR2 SVGAGI (reference sequence). The CDR3 is 14 amino acids. CDR3 region: CASSSPTAAYEQYF. In DNA, the CDR3 is TGTGCCAGCAGTTCTCCGACAGCTGCCTACGAGCAGTACTTC.

This clone has just a few counts. The rearrangement uses TRBV25-1 and TRBJ1-5; 8 positions agree with TRBD1. This CDR3 has 14 residues. Germline V gene sequence: CDR1 MGHDK, CDR2 SYGVNS. Losses at the gene ends were 5 bases for V and 5 bases for J; bases not matched to a gene: 5. The CDR3, as DNA: TGTGCCAGCAGTTGGGCAGGGGGCCATCAGCCCCAGCATTTT. The encoded protein is CASSWAGGHQPQHF.

This chain uses TRBV2 with TRBJ1-1, with D perhaps TRBD1 (6 bases). Germline CDR1 is SNHLY and CDR2 is FYNNEI. The CDR3 is 13 amino acids. V was cut by 7 bases and J by 5 bases, with 14 bases left in between. The DNA for the CDR3 is TGTGCCAGCAACCCACAGGGTTTTACTGAAGCTTTCTTT. Its protein product is CASNPQGFTEAFF.

The genes are TRBV18 and TRBJ2-7; no clear D gene. The CDR3 totals 11 residues. The V end was cut by 10 bases, the J end by 4 bases, with 11 bases between. Germline CDR1 is KGHSH and CDR2 is LQKENI. The CDR3 sequence is CATGVGYEQYF. The CDR3 DNA reads TGTGCCACCGGTGTGGGGTACGAGCAGTACTTC.

V and J are TRBV28 and TRBJ1-5; D possibly corresponds to TRBD1 (6 bases). CDR3 length: 15 amino acids. The germline V and J ends were trimmed by 3 bases and 4 bases, with 13 bases remaining between them. CDR1 is MDHEN and CDR2 is SYDVKM in the germline V gene. The CDR3 loop is CASSLSGGRNQPQHF. The CDR3, as DNA: TGTGCCAGCAGTTTGTCGGGGGGCCGTAATCAGCCCCAGCATTTT.

V gene TRBV9 combines with J gene TRBJ2-1, with 9 positions matching TRBD1. This CDR3 is built from 15 residues. Germline V gene sequence: CDR1 SGDLS, CDR2 YYNGEE. With V trimmed by 4 bases and J by 8 bases, 10 bases remained unmatched. Written as DNA, the CDR3 is TGTGCCAGCAGCTCCGAAGGGACAGGGAGGGATGAGCAGTTCTTC. This gives the protein CASSSEGTGRDEQFF.

CDR3 region: CASSATLLTGGDGYTF. DNA for the CDR3: TGTGCCAGCTCAGCTACCCTCTTGACGGGGGGGGATGGCTACACCTTC. V gene TRBV18 combines with J gene TRBJ1-2; a possible D gene is TRBD1 (5 bases). CDR3 length: 16 residues. Per germline, CDR1 KGHSH and CDR2 LQKENI. Between the trimmed V and J ends, which lost 5 bases and 6 bases, there was a span of 22 bases.